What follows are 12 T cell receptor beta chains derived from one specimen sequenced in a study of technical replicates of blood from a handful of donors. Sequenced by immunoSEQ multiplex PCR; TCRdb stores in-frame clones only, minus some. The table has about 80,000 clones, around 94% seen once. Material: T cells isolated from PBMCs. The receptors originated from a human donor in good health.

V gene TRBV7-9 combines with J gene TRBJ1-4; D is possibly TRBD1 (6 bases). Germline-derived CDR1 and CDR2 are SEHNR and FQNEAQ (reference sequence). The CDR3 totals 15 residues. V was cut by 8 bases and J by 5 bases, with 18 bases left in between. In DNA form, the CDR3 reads TGTGCCAGCGGTCTTCCCTCAGGGGAAAATGAAAAACTGTTTTTT. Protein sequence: CASGLPSGENEKLFF. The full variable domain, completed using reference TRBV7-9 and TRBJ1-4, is DTGVSQNPRHKITKRGQNVTFRCDPISEHNRLYWYRQTLGQGPEFLTYFQNEAQLEKSRLLSDRFSAERPKGSFSTLEIQRTEQGDSAMYLCASGLPSGENEKLFFGSGTQLSVL.

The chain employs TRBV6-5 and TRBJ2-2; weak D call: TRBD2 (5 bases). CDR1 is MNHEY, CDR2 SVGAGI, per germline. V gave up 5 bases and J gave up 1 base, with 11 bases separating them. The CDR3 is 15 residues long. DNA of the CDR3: TGTGCCAGCAGTCGGGCGGACTTGAACACCGGGGAGCTGTTTTTT. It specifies CASSRADLNTGELFF.

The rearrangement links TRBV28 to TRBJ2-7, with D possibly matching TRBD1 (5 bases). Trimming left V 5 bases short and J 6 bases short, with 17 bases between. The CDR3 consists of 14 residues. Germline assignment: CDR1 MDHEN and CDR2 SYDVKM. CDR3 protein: CASSPGGAWFEQYF. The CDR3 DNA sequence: TGTGCCAGCAGTCCCGGTGGGGCCTGGTTCGAGCAGTACTTC.

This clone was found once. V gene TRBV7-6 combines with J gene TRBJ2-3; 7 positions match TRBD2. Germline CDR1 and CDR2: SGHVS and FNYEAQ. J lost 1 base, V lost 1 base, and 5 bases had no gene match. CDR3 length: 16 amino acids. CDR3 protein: CASSLDGRTRTDTQYF. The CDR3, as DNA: TGTGCCAGCAGCTTAGACGGGAGGACTCGCACAGATACGCAGTATTTT.

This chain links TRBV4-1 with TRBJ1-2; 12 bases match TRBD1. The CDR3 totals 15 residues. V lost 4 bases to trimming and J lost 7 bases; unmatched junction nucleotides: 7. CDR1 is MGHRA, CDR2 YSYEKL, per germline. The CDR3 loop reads CASSRTGQGAFGYTF. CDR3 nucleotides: TGCGCCAGCAGCCGCACGGGACAGGGGGCTTTTGGCTACACCTTC.

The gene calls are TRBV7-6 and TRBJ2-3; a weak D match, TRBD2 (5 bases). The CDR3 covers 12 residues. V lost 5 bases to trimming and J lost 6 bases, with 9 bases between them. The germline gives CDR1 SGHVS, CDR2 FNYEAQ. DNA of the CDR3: TGTGCCAGCAGCCCCGACTACGATACGCAGTATTTT. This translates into CASSPDYDTQYF.

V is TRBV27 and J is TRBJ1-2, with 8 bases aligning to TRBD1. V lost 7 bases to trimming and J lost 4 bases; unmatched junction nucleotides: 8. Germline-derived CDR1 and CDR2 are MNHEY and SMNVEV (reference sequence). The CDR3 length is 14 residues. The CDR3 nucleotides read TGTGCCAGCACCGCCCGAGGACAGGGCTATGGCTACACCTTC. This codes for CASTARGQGYGYTF.

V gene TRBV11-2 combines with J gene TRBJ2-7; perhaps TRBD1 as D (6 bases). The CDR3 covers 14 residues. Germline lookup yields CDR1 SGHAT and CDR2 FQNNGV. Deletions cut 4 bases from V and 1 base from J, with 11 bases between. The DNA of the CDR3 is TGTGCCAGCAGCTCAAACAGGGATTCCTACGAGCAGTACTTC. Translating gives CASSSNRDSYEQYF.

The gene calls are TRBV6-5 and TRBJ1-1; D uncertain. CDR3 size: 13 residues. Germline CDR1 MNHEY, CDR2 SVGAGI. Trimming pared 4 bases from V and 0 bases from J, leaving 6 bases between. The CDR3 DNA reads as TGTGCCAGCAGTTCCCCTGTGAACACTGAAGCTTTCTTT. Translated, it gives CASSSPVNTEAFF.

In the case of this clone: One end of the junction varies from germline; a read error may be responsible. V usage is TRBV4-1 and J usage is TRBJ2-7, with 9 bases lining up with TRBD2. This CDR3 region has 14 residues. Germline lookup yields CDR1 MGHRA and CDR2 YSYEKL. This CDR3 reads CASSQGTSSNEQYF. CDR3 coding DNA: TGCGCCAGCAGTCAAGGGACTAGCAGCAACGAGCAGTACTTC.

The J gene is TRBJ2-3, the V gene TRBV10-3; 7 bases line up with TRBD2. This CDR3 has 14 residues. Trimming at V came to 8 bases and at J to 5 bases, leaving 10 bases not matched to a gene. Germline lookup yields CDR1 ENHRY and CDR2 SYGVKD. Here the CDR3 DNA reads TGTGCCATCGGAGCGACTAGCCACGAAGATACGCAGTATTTT. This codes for CAIGATSHEDTQYF.

The CDR3: CATSRDRGGTKNEQFF. In nucleotides, the CDR3 is TGTGCCACCAGCAGAGATCGGGGGGGAACGAAGAATGAGCAGTTCTTC. The rearrangement joins TRBV15 to TRBJ2-1; 8 nucleotides align to TRBD2. The length of the CDR3 is 16 residues. Germline CDR1 and CDR2: LNHNV and YYDKDF (reference sequence). J gave up 7 bases and V 0 bases, and 8 bases lay outside the gene matches.